Detailed here is one T cell receptor beta chain. Its antigen is unidentified. The data are from a study of T cells in localized non-small cell lung cancer. The study's findings and limits: In adjacent lung, a median roughly 58 of the top 100 tumor clones were found. In uninvolved adjacent lung, T cell clonality reached its highest value, exceeding tumor. Longer overall survival was associated with a higher density of T cells in the blood. Heterogeneity stays possible, as sequencing covered only one tumor region.

The CDR3 has 13 residues. V dropped 4 bases and J dropped 6 bases, with 10 bases sitting between them. Germline V gene sequence: CDR1 SGHTA, CDR2 FQGNSA. The repertoire was sequenced with immunoSEQ multiplex PCR; TCRdb's copy has only in-frame clones and lacks some. The table has roughly 18,000 clones, around 86% seen once. The source of this sequence is a female donor of 60 years or more with stage I lung adenocarcinoma. The input for sequencing was peripheral blood, taken before any cancer treatment. The chain joins TRBV7-2 to TRBJ2-1; weak D call: TRBD1 (7 bases). DNA for the CDR3: TGTGCCAGCAGCTCCCAGGGGGGCAATGAGCAGTTCTTC. This codes for CASSSQGGNEQFF.